This TCR beta chain was sequenced during a study of blood T cells in healthy people across ages. Through a sample-barcoded 5' primer and a J-beta primer mix, a second PCR was run for roughly 6 to 12 cycles. TCRdb re-analysed the 5' RACE reads in MiXCR, keeping a single row per CDR3 protein. The table records some 930,000 distinct CDR3 sequences, 29% of them present only once. This clonotype was detected a few times. In germline, CDR1 is SGHAT, CDR2 FQNNGV. The CDR3 has 15 residues. The V and J ends lost 5 bases and 2 bases respectively, with 14 bases between them. Separately, the same data were catalogued under a study of T cells of mothers and their children.

This TCR came from a woman between 40 and 55 years old in good health. The source material was blood. This sequence joins TRBV11-2 and TRBJ2-3; D remains unclear. CDR3 nucleotides: TGTGCCAGCAGCACCGACGGTTTAATCACAGATACGCAGTATTTT. As protein: CASSTDGLITDTQYF.